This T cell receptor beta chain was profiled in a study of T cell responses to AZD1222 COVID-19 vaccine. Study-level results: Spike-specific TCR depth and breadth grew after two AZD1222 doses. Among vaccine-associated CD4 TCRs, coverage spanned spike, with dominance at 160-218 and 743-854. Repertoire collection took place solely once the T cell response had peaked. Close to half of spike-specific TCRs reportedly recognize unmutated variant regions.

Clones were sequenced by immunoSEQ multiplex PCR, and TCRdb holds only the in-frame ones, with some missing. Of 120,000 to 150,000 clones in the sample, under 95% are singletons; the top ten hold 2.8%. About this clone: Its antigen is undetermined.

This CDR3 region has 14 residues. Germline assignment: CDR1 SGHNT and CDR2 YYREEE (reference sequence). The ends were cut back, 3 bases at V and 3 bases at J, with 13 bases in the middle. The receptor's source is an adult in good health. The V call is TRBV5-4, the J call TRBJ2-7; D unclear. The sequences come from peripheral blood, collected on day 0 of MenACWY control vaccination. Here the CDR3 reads CASSWGSGFYEQYF. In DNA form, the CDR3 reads TGTGCCAGCAGCTGGGGATCTGGCTTCTACGAGCAGTACTTC.